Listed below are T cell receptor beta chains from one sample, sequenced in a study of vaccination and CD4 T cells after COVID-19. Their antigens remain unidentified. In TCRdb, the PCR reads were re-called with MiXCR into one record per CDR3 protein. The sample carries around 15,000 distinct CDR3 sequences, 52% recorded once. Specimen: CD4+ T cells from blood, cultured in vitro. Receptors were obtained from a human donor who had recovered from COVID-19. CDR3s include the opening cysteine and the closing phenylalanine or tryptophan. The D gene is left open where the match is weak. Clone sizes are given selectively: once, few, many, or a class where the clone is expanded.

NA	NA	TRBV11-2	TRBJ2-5	TGTGCCAGCAGCTTGACAGAGACCCAGTACTTC	CASSLTETQYF
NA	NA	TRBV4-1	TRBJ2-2	TGCGCCAGCAGCCAAGATCGGGTCCTCACCGGGGAGCTGTTTTTT	CASSQDRVLTGELFF
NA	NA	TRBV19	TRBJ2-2	TGTGCCAGTAGTATCGCCGCAATATACACCGGGGAGCTGTTTTTT	CASSIAAIYTGELFF
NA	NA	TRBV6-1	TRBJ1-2	TGTGCCAGCAGTGAAGGGTTTGAGATAACTAACTATGGCTACACCTTC	CASSEGFEITNYGYTF
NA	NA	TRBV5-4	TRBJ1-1	TGTGCCAGCAGCTCTGAGGCAGCGGGGACTGAAGCTTTCTTT	CASSSEAAGTEAFF
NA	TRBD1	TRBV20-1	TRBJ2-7	TGCAGTGCCCCTAAAAAGGGGACAGCAGCCTACGAGCAGTACTTC	CSAPKKGTAAYEQYF
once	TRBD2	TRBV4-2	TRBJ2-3	TGTGCCAGCAGCCTCCCCGGAGCGGGGCAAGCGGGAGAAACCACAGATACGCAGTATTTT	CASSLPGAGQAGETTDTQYF
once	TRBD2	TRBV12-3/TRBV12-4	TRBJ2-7	TGTGCCAGCAGCTTAAGCGGGAGGGCCGAGCAGTACTTC	CASSLSGRAEQYF
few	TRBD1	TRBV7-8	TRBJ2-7	TGTGCCAGCAGCCAGGGGACAGGGAGGTTTCGGCAGTACTTC	CASSQGTGRFRQYF
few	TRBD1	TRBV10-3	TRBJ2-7	TGTGCCATCACTGCATCCAAGGGACAGGGGAGCGACGAGCAGTACTTC	CAITASKGQGSDEQYF
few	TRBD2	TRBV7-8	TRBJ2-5	TGTGCCAGCAGCCCCCGGACTAGTCAAGAGACCCAGTACTTC	CASSPRTSQETQYF
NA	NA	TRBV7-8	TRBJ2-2	TGTGCCAGCAGCTTAGAGGAGCTGTTTTTT	CASSLEELFF
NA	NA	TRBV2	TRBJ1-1	TGTGCCAGCAGTGAAGACGTGACAGGTGAAGCTTTCTTT	CASSEDVTGEAFF
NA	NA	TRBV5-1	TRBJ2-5	TGCGCCAGCAGCTTGGCACCCGAGCGGGAGACCCAGTACTTC	CASSLAPERETQYF
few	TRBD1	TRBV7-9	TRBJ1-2	TGTGCCAGCAGCTTACCTAGACAGGGAGGTTACGGCTACACCTTC	CASSLPRQGGYGYTF
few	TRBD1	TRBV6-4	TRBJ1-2	TGTGCCAGCAGTGAAAACAGGGGTTTAGGCTATGGCTACACCTTC	CASSENRGLGYGYTF
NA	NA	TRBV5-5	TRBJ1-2	TGTGCCAGCAGCTTGGGAACTACCAGCCTAAACTATGGCTACACCTTC	CASSLGTTSLNYGYTF
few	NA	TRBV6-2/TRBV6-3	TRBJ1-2	TGTGCCAGCAGTACGACAGGATCTCATGGCTACACCTTC	CASSTTGSHGYTF
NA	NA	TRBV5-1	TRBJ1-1	TGCGCCAGCAGCTTATCGGGGGGCTATCCCAGTGAAGCTTTCTTT	CASSLSGGYPSEAFF
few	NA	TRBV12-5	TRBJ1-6	TGTGCTAGTGGTTTGAATCAGGGGAATTCACCCCTCCACTTT	CASGLNQGNSPLHF
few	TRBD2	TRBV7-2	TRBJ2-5	TGTGCCAGCAGCTTATGGACTAGCGGGGGTGAAGAGACCCAGTACTTC	CASSLWTSGGEETQYF
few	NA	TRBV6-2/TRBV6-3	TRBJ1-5	TGTGCCAGCAGTTACCCTCGGGAGGGGTATCAGCCCCAGCATTTT	CASSYPREGYQPQHF
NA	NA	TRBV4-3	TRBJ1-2	TGCGCCAGCAGCCAAGAGATTCAGGGAATCTATGGCTACACCTTC	CASSQEIQGIYGYTF
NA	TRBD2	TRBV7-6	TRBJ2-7	TGTGCCAGCAGTCCACAGTCCAGCGGGGGTTTTCACGAGCAGTACTTC	CASSPQSSGGFHEQYF
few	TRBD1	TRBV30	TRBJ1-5	TGTGCCTGGTCTACAGGGGGCTTACAGCCCCAGCATTTT	CAWSTGGLQPQHF
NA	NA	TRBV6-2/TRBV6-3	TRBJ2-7	TGTGCCAGCAGTTACTCCAGCGCTTTCGAGCAGTACTTC	CASSYSSAFEQYF
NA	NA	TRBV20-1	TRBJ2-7	TGCAATGCGGTGCCGGTAGTATCTACCCGCGAGCAGTACTTC	CNAVPVVSTREQYF
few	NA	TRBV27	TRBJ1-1	TGTGCCAGCAGCGATCAGGGGAGGACTGAAGCTTTCTTT	CASSDQGRTEAFF
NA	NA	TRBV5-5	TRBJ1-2	TGTGCCAGCAGCTTGGACCCGGGGGGGAACTATGGCTACACCTTC	CASSLDPGGNYGYTF
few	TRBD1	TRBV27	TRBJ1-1	TGTGCCAGCAGTCAATTACAGGGGCGCACTGAAGCTTTCTTT	CASSQLQGRTEAFF
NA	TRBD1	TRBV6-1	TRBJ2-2	TGTGCCAGCAGTAAGGACAGGGGTACCGGGGAGCTGTTTTTT	CASSKDRGTGELFF
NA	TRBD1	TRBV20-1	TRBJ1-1	TGCAGTGCTCCCGACAGGGGTGCTGAAGCTTTCTTT	CSAPDRGAEAFF
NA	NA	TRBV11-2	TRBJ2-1	TGTGCCAGCAGCTTCAGCAGGAATAATGAGCAGTTCTTC	CASSFSRNNEQFF
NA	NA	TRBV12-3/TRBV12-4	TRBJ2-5	TGTGCCAGCAGCGTAGCAGGGACCCAAGAGACCCAGTACTTC	CASSVAGTQETQYF
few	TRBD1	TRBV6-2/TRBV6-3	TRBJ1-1	TGTGCCAGCAGACGACAGGGGAAGAACACTGAAGCTTTCTTT	CASRRQGKNTEAFF
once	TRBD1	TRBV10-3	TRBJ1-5	TGTGCCATCAGCCGCGACAGGGTCACTAATCAGCCCCAGCATTTT	CAISRDRVTNQPQHF
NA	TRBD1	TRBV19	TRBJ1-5	TGTGCCAGTAGTCCAGGACAGGGGGTTAGCAATCAGCCCCAGCATTTT	CASSPGQGVSNQPQHF
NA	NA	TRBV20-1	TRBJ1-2	TGCAGTGCCTTGGGGAATCAGGGCAGGGCTAACTATGGCTACACCTTC	CSALGNQGRANYGYTF
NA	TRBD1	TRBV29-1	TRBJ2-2	TGCAGCGTTGATACAGGGGCAGGGACGAACACCGGGGAGCTGTTTTTT	CSVDTGAGTNTGELFF
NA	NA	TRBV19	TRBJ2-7	TGTGCCAGTAGTATAGATGGAGGCAGGGGCCAGTACTTC	CASSIDGGRGQYF
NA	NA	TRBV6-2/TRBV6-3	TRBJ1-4	TGTGCCGGCACCAACAGAGGGGTGAAACTGTTTTTT	CAGTNRGVKLFF
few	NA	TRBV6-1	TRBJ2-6	TGTGCCAGCAGTCACGGACAGTGGGTGGGGGCCGGGGCCAACGTCCTGACTTTC	CASSHGQWVGAGANVLTF
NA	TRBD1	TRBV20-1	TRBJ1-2	TGCAGTGCTAGGGGGTACGACAGGGGGCAAGGCTACACCTTC	CSARGYDRGQGYTF
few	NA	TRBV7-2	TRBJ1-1	TGTGCCAGCAGCCTACGGAGAGGCACTGAAGCTTTCTTT	CASSLRRGTEAFF
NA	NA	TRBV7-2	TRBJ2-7	TGTGCCAGCAGCTTAGTGGGCAGGGGTGCAGTTCTCTCCTACGAGCAGTACTTC	CASSLVGRGAVLSYEQYF
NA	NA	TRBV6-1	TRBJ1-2	TGTGCCAGCCGGTCGGGTACCTATGGCTACACCTTC	CASRSGTYGYTF
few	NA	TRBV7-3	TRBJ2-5	TGTGCCAGCAGCGCGGCAGGACAAGAGACCCAGTACTTC	CASSAAGQETQYF
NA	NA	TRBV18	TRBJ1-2	TGTGCCAGCTCACCACCGGATGTGAACTATGGCTACACCTTC	CASSPPDVNYGYTF
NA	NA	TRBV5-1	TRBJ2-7	TGCGCCAGCAGCGGGGGAGGTACCTACGAGCAGTACTTC	CASSGGGTYEQYF
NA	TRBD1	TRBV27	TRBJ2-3	TGTGCCACCTACCCGGGGGGACAGGGTATGGATACGCAGTATTTT	CATYPGGQGMDTQYF
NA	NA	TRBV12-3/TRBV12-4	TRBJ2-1	TGTGCCAGCAGCCCCGGTCGTAATGAGCAGTTCTTC	CASSPGRNEQFF
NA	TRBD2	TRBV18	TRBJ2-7	TGTGCCAGCTCACAGGGAGCGGGAGTTCCCTACGAGCAGTACTTC	CASSQGAGVPYEQYF
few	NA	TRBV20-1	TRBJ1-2	TGCAGTGCGATGGCAGGCACTAACTATGGCTACACCTTC	CSAMAGTNYGYTF
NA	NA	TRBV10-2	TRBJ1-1	TGCGCCAGCAGTTACGCTGGGAACACTGAAGCTTTCTTT	CASSYAGNTEAFF
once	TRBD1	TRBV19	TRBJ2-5	TGTGCCAGTTCAACAGGGGTTACGGAGACCCAGTACTTC	CASSTGVTETQYF